This record concerns one T cell receptor beta chain sequence. Its antigen is not identified. This sample is part of a study of cytomegalovirus exposure and HLA in healthy donors. The PCR made use of 60 Vbeta and 13 Jbeta primers. Data came from immunoSEQ multiplex PCR; TCRdb stores just in-frame clones and leaves some out. Seen here are 150,000 to 200,000 clones, more than 75% observed once, and the top ten hold roughly 1.4%. The study, taken as a whole, reports: Across donors, most TCRs were seen rarely, yet some public ones were widespread. Earlier findings revealed that most TCR beta V segments proved productive either about 90% or about 30% of the time. The authors considered a cluster of highly shared sequence variants likely to be a sequencing artifact.

Participants comprised healthy donors of bone marrow. Sequencing was carried out using PBMCs. The receptor's source is a woman in her fifties or sixties in good health and CMV-seronegative.

CDR3 in amino acids: CASSEPGGNNSPLHF. For the CDR3, the DNA is TGTGCCAGCTCTGAGCCAGGGGGAAATAATTCACCCCTCCACTTT. The V call is TRBV18, the J call TRBJ1-6, with TRBD1 matching 7 bases. There are 15 residues in the CDR3. The V gene end was trimmed by 6 bases and the J gene end by 5 bases; junction bases not matched to a gene: 7. In germline, CDR1 is KGHSH, CDR2 LQKENI.